This T cell receptor beta chain was documented in a study of blood T cell repertoires in COVID-19. Clones were read by immunoSEQ multiplex PCR, and TCRdb kept only the in-frame ones, dropping some. Counted here are 120,000 or so clones, about 83% occurring once; the ten biggest clones make up about 5.4%. The CDR3 has 16 amino acids. V was shortened by 4 bases and J by 4 bases, with 15 bases between the two germline ends. Germline CDR1 and CDR2: SGDLS and YYNGEE. The clonotype comes from a man aged 80 or over with active or convalescent COVID-19. The chain recombines TRBV9 with TRBJ1-6, with D unresolved. The sequencing input was peripheral blood. In DNA form, the CDR3 reads TGTGCCAGCAGCCCTTCCGAGGTCGGGTATAATTCACCCCTCCACTTT. It yields the protein CASSPSEVGYNSPLHF.